This T cell receptor beta chain was found in a study of T cell changes during pregnancy in multiple sclerosis. The J segment lost 5 bases and the V segment lost 6 bases, leaving 13 bases of the junction unmatched. The CDR3 is 17 amino acids. From germline, CDR1 is SGHAT and CDR2 FQDESV (reference sequence). TCRdb keeps only in-frame clones here, not all; method: immunoSEQ multiplex PCR. The table lists approximately 51,000 clones, around 93% of them singletons. The sequences come from peripheral blood, collected in the second trimester of pregnancy. The receptor's source is a female donor with multiple sclerosis, enrolled in a pregnancy study. V and J are TRBV11-1 and TRBJ2-1, with 10 bases lining up with TRBD2. CDR3 bases: TGTGCCAGCAGTCCACCAAGACTAGCGGGCACCCACAATGAGCAGTTCTTC. This sequence encodes CASSPPRLAGTHNEQFF.